A selection of T cell receptor beta chains follows, all from one sample in a study of control samples from healthy donors and cancer patients. Sequencing used immunoSEQ multiplex PCR; TCRdb keeps in-frame clones, though not all of them. There are 130,000 or so clones in the sample; 90% to 95% occur only once, and about an eighth lies in the top ten. Sequences were obtained from blood. All receptors come from a man aged 35 to 55 in good health. Each CDR3 is given with its conserved first and last residue. Each record gives: V gene, clone size, J gene, D gene, CDR3 protein, CDR3 DNA. D genes are given only for firm matches. Only part of the rows carry a size: once, few, many, or a class if the clone is expanded.

>TRBV10-3|.|TRBJ1-5|.
CAISDRRFNQPQHF
TGTGCCATCAGTGACAGGAGGTTCAATCAGCCCCAGCATTTT
>TRBV5-6|.|TRBJ1-4|.
CASSLATGSEKLFF
TGTGCCAGCAGCTTGGCCACAGGGAGTGAAAAACTGTTTTTT
>TRBV29-1|.|TRBJ2-1|.
CSVLLRTYNEQFF
TGCAGCGTCCTCCTCCGAACCTACAATGAGCAGTTCTTC
>TRBV6-5|.|TRBJ1-5|.
CASSIGYGNQPQHF
TGTGCCAGCTCGATAGGGTATGGAAATCAGCCCCAGCATTTT
>TRBV7-9|once|TRBJ2-2|.
CASSSDGPPDTGELFF
TGTGCCAGCAGCTCCGACGGACCCCCGGACACCGGGGAGCTGTTTTTT
>TRBV28|.|TRBJ2-7|.
CASSPTSRTPNYEQYF
TGTGCCAGCAGTCCCACCAGCCGGACGCCCAACTACGAGCAGTACTTC
>TRBV4-3|.|TRBJ2-6|.
CASSQVGGRSGANVLTF
TGCGCCAGCAGCCAAGTAGGGGGGCGGTCTGGGGCCAACGTCCTGACTTTC
>TRBV5-5|.|TRBJ2-5|TRBD2
CASSLGLAGRETQYF
TGTGCCAGCAGCTTGGGACTAGCGGGGAGAGAGACCCAGTACTTC
>TRBV27|.|TRBJ2-2|TRBD2
CASRPISGRAYTGELFF
TGTGCCAGCAGACCGATTAGCGGGAGGGCCTATACCGGGGAGCTGTTTTTT
>TRBV28|.|TRBJ1-3|.
CASSSRGSSGNTIYF
TGTGCCAGCAGTTCCAGGGGTAGCTCTGGAAACACCATATATTTT
>TRBV4-1|.|TRBJ1-4|.
CASSQDTPSGEKLFF
TGCGCCAGCAGCCAAGATACCCCCTCTGGTGAAAAACTGTTTTTT
>TRBV6-5|.|TRBJ1-2|.
CASSPDGIYGYTF
TGTGCCAGCAGTCCCGACGGTATCTATGGCTACACCTTC
>TRBV12-5|.|TRBJ1-2|.
CASGLQGPERGYTF
TGTGCTAGTGGTTTGCAGGGGCCAGAACGAGGCTACACCTTC
>TRBV6-2/TRBV6-3|.|TRBJ2-6|.
CASSPRRFSGANVLTF
TGTGCCAGCAGTCCACGACGGTTCTCTGGGGCCAACGTCCTGACTTTC
>TRBV5-1|.|TRBJ2-5|.
CASHRDPTGETQYF
TGCGCCAGCCACCGGGACCCCACCGGAGAGACCCAGTACTTC
>TRBV11-2|.|TRBJ2-2|.
CASSLLVGELFF
TGTGCCAGCAGCTTGTTAGTCGGGGAGCTGTTTTTT
>TRBV7-8|few|TRBJ1-1|.
CASSSLKGVNTEAFF
TGTGCCAGCAGCTCTCTCAAGGGGGTGAACACTGAAGCTTTCTTT
>TRBV18|.|TRBJ2-3|TRBD1
CASSRGTGGSGTDTQYF
TGTGCCAGCTCACGCGGGACAGGGGGCAGCGGTACAGATACGCAGTATTTT
>TRBV11-2|.|TRBJ2-5|.
CASSSGAGLLQETQYF
TGTGCCAGCAGCTCGGGAGCTGGGTTGCTCCAAGAGACCCAGTACTTC
>TRBV3-1/TRBV3-2|.|TRBJ1-2|.
CASSQGSGGYTF
TGTGCCAGCAGCCAAGGGTCGGGTGGCTACACCTTC
>TRBV6-5|.|TRBJ1-5|.
CASSSRGNNQPQHF
TGTGCCAGCAGTTCCCGAGGAAACAATCAGCCCCAGCATTTT
>TRBV6-5|.|TRBJ1-1|TRBD1
CANRGANTEAFF
TGTGCCAACAGGGGGGCGAACACTGAAGCTTTCTTT
>TRBV6-5|.|TRBJ1-1|.
CASSFKGTAFF
TGTGCCAGCAGTTTCAAGGGGACCGCTTTCTTT
>TRBV5-1|.|TRBJ2-7|.
CASSSRRVGVHEQYF
TGCGCCAGCAGCTCCCGGAGGGTAGGGGTCCACGAGCAGTACTTC
>TRBV13|.|TRBJ2-3|.
CASSDSEASTDTQYF
TGTGCCAGCAGCGACAGTGAGGCTAGCACAGATACGCAGTATTTT
>TRBV6-6|.|TRBJ1-1|.
CASSSPGRMNTEAFF
TGTGCCAGCAGTTCCCCGGGACGGATGAACACTGAAGCTTTCTTT
>TRBV15|.|TRBJ1-3|.
CATSRGVSLQGNTIYF
TGTGCCACCAGCAGAGGGGTATCCCTGCAAGGAAACACCATATATTTT
>TRBV15|.|TRBJ2-5|.
CATSRAGAQETQYF
TGTGCCACCAGCAGAGCAGGGGCCCAAGAGACCCAGTACTTC